A selection of T cell receptor beta chains follows, all from one sample in a study of T-cell reconstitution after alpha-beta-depleted transplantation in children. TCRdb redid the calling of the PCR reads with MiXCR, one entry per CDR3 protein. The table includes about 900,000 distinct CDR3 sequences, around 30% detected once. The specimen comprised PBMCs, mostly from graft donor cells, sampled 360 days after TCRalphabeta/CD19-depleted stem cell transplant. These receptors were taken from a boy under two years old who had a stem cell transplant for SCID, so the T cells may come from the graft donor. CDR3s include the opening cysteine and the closing phenylalanine or tryptophan. Each record gives: CDR3 DNA, CDR3 protein, V gene, J gene, clone size, CDR3 length, D gene. The D gene is left open where the match is weak. Clone size, where shown, is once, few, many, or a class for clones that have expanded.

TGTGCCAGCAGCCCCGGAACCGGCGAGCGAAATTCACCCCTCCACTTT	CASSPGTGERNSPLHF	TRBV5-6	TRBJ1-6	NA	16	NA
TGTGCCATCAGTGACACAGGGGGCAAGAACTATGGCTACACCTTC	CAISDTGGKNYGYTF	TRBV10-3	TRBJ1-2	few	15	TRBD1
TGTGCCAGCAGTTACTCGGGGACAGGGACGTTGTATAGCAATCAGCCCCAGCATTTT	CASSYSGTGTLYSNQPQHF	TRBV6-2/TRBV6-3	TRBJ1-5	few	19	TRBD1
TGTGCCAGCAGCTCCAGACAGGGCACGACAGATACGCAGTATTTT	CASSSRQGTTDTQYF	TRBV7-2	TRBJ2-3	NA	15	TRBD1
TGCAGTGCTAGGAGGACAGGAACGAACACTGAAGCTTTCTTT	CSARRTGTNTEAFF	TRBV20-1	TRBJ1-1	NA	14	TRBD1
TGTGCCAGCAGCAAGCCCGGTGGACAGGGAGCCTACGAGCAGTACTTC	CASSKPGGQGAYEQYF	TRBV6-2/TRBV6-3	TRBJ2-7	NA	16	TRBD1
TGTGCCAGCAGGGTCACGGGGGTTAACTACGAGCAGTACTTC	CASRVTGVNYEQYF	TRBV6-1	TRBJ2-7	few	14	NA
TGTGCCAGCAGCTTAACCGGGACAGGGTCTTTGGACATTCAGTACTTC	CASSLTGTGSLDIQYF	TRBV7-2	TRBJ2-4	NA	16	TRBD1
TGTGCCAGCAAGACTAGCGGGGGATCTTACGAGCAGTACTTC	CASKTSGGSYEQYF	TRBV12-3/TRBV12-4	TRBJ2-7	NA	14	TRBD2
TGCGCCAGCAGCCTAGGGGGCCCACCCCCAGATACGCAGTATTTT	CASSLGGPPPDTQYF	TRBV5-1	TRBJ2-3	few	15	TRBD1
TGCGCCAGCAGCTTGCTGGCCGTCGGGGAGCTGTTTTTT	CASSLLAVGELFF	TRBV5-1	TRBJ2-2	NA	13	NA
TGCAGTGCTAGAGTTGATAGGGTTCCAGGGAACACTGAAGCTTTCTTT	CSARVDRVPGNTEAFF	TRBV20-1	TRBJ1-1	NA	16	NA
TGTGCCAGCAGCCTATTGGACAGTAAAGAGACCCAGTACTTC	CASSLLDSKETQYF	TRBV28	TRBJ2-5	NA	14	NA
TGCAGTGCCCCAGGGACAGGGGGAATTGGACAGTACTTC	CSAPGTGGIGQYF	TRBV20-1	TRBJ2-7	NA	13	TRBD1
TGTGCCAGCAGTTCCCGGACAGGGCGCAGTGTCTACGAGCAGTACTTC	CASSSRTGRSVYEQYF	TRBV6-5	TRBJ2-7	NA	16	TRBD1
TGCGCCAGCAGCCAGAGGGTGGGAACAGGACAGGGGAAAGATACGCAGTATTTT	CASSQRVGTGQGKDTQYF	TRBV5-1	TRBJ2-3	few	18	TRBD1
TGTGCCAGCTCACCACCGGCGGGGGCTTACAATGAGCAGTTCTTC	CASSPPAGAYNEQFF	TRBV18	TRBJ2-1	NA	15	NA
TGTGCCAGCAGTGAAGCGCTTCGGGGGGCCCAAAACTCCTACGAGCAGTACTTC	CASSEALRGAQNSYEQYF	TRBV2	TRBJ2-7	NA	18	NA
TGTGCCAGCAGTTTAACCTCATTGCAGCCCCAGCATTTT	CASSLTSLQPQHF	TRBV12-3/TRBV12-4	TRBJ1-5	many	13	NA
TGTGCCAGCAGTACCGTTGGGGGGACAACCTCAGATACGCAGTATTTT	CASSTVGGTTSDTQYF	TRBV6-1	TRBJ2-3	few	16	NA
TGCGCCAGCAGCTTGTTCCAGGGAAGCACCTACAATGAGCAGTTCTTC	CASSLFQGSTYNEQFF	TRBV5-1	TRBJ2-1	NA	16	NA
TGTGCCAGCAGCCACCCCGGACAGGGGGCGGGCAATCAGCCCCAGCATTTT	CASSHPGQGAGNQPQHF	TRBV7-9	TRBJ1-5	few	17	TRBD1
TGTGCCAGCAGCTTATATCCGGGCCTCTCCTACAATGAGCAGTTCTTC	CASSLYPGLSYNEQFF	TRBV7-3	TRBJ2-1	few	16	NA
TGCGCCAGCAGCCAAGTCGGAGCTGGAGATACGCAGTATTTT	CASSQVGAGDTQYF	TRBV4-1	TRBJ2-3	few	14	NA
TGCAGTGCTAGTCACTATAGCTACGAGCAGTACTTC	CSASHYSYEQYF	TRBV20-1	TRBJ2-7	NA	12	NA
TGTGCCAGCAGCCCTCAGGGTCTGGACGAGCAGTACTTC	CASSPQGLDEQYF	TRBV4-2	TRBJ2-7	NA	13	NA
TGCGCCAGCAGCTTTGGACGGATGAACACCGGGGAGCTGTTTTTT	CASSFGRMNTGELFF	TRBV5-1	TRBJ2-2	NA	15	NA
TGTGCCAGCAGCTTGGGGGATGCAGATACGCAGTATTTT	CASSLGDADTQYF	TRBV5-5	TRBJ2-3	NA	13	NA
TGCGCCAGCAGCCAAGATAGCCTAGTGGGGGGACGGGGCTCCTACAATGAGCAGTTCTTC	CASSQDSLVGGRGSYNEQFF	TRBV4-1	TRBJ2-1	NA	20	NA
TGCGCCAGCAGCTTGGCCGGGACATCGAGAAACTCCTACGAGCAGTACTTC	CASSLAGTSRNSYEQYF	TRBV5-1	TRBJ2-7	NA	17	NA
TGCGCCAGCAGCCGGGGAGAGTTGGAAGAGACCCAGTACTTC	CASSRGELEETQYF	TRBV5-1	TRBJ2-5	NA	14	NA
TGCAGCGTGTTTATCGGGGAGCTGTTTTTT	CSVFIGELFF	TRBV29-1	TRBJ2-2	few	10	NA
TGCAGCGTTGAAGGCGAGGCTAGCGGGCCCGATATAGCCAAAAACATTCAGTACTTC	CSVEGEASGPDIAKNIQYF	TRBV29-1	TRBJ2-4	NA	19	TRBD2
TGTGCCAGCAGTTTGATAGGGGAGATCAATGAGCAGTTCTTC	CASSLIGEINEQFF	TRBV12-3/TRBV12-4	TRBJ2-1	few	14	NA
TGTGCCACCAGCAGAGTAAGGGGCAGTTCGAACACCGGGGAGCTGTTTTTT	CATSRVRGSSNTGELFF	TRBV15	TRBJ2-2	NA	17	NA